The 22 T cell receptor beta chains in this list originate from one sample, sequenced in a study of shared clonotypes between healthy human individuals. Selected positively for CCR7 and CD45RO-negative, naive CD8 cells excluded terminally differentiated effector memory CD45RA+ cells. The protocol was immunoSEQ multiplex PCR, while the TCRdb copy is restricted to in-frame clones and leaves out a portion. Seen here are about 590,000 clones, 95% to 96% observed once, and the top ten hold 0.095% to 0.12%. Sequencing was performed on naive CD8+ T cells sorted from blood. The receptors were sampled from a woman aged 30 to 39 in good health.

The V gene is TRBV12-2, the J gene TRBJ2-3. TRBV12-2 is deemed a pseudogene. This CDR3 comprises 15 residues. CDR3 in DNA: TGTGCAAGTCGCCGCTGGGGGTTCTGCACAGATACGCAGTATTTT. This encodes CASRRWGFCTDTQYF.

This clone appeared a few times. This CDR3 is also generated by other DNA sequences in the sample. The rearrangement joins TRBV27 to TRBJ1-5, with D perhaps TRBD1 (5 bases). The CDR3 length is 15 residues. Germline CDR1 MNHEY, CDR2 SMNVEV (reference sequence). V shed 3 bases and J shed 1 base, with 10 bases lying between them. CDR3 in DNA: TGTGCCAGCAGTTTCGGGGGGGGAAGCAATCAGCCCCAGCATTTT. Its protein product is CASSFGGGSNQPQHF.

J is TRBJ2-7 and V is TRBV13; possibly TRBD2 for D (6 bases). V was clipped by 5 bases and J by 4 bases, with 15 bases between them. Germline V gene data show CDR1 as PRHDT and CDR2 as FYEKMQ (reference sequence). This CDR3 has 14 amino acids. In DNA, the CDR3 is TGTGCCAGCAGCCCCCTTATAGCGGCTTACGAGCAGTACTTC. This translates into CASSPLIAAYEQYF.

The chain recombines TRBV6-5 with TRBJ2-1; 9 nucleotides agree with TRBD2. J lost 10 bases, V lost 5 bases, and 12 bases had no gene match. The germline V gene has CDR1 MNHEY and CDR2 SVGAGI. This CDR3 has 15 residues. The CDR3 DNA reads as TGTGCCAGCAGTCAAAGCGGGAGGTCTCCCTGGGAGCAGTTCTTC. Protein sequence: CASSQSGRSPWEQFF.

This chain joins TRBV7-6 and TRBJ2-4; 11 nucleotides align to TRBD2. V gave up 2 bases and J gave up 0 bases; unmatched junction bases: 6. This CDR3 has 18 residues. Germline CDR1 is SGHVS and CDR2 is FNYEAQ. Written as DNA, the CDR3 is TGTGCCAGCAGCTTAACTAGCGGGAGAGGGGGAGCCAAAAACATTCAGTACTTC. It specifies CASSLTSGRGGAKNIQYF.

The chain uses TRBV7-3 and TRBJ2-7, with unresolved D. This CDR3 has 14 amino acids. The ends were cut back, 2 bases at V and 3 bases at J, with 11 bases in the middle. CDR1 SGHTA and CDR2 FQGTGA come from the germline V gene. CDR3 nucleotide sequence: TGTGCCAGCAGCTTATCCCAGACCAACTACGAGCAGTACTTC. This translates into CASSLSQTNYEQYF.

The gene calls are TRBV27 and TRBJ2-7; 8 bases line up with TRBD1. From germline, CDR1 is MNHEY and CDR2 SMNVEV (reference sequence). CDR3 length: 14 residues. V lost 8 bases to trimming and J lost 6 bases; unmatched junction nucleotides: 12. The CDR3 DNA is TGTGCCAGCCAGATATTGGGGACAGGAGGCGAGCAGTACTTC. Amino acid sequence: CASQILGTGGEQYF.

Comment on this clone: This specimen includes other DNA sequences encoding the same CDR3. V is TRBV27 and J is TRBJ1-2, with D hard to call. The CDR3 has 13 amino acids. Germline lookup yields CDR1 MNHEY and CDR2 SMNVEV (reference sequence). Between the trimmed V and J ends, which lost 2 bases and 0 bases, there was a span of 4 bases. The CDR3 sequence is CASSLGANYGYTF. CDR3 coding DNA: TGTGCCAGCAGTTTAGGCGCTAACTATGGCTACACCTTC.

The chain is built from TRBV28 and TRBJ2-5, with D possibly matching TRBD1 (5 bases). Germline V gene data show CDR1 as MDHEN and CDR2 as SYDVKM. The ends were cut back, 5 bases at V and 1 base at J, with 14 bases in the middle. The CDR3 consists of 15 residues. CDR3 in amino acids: CASSQGPGAQETQYF. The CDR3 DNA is TGTGCCAGCAGTCAGGGCCCTGGGGCCCAAGAGACCCAGTACTTC.

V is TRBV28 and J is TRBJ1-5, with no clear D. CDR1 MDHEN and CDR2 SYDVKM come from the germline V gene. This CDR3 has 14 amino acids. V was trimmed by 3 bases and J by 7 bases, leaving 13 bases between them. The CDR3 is CASSFMEGGQPQHF. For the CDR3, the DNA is TGTGCCAGCAGTTTTATGGAAGGTGGCCAGCCCCAGCATTTT.

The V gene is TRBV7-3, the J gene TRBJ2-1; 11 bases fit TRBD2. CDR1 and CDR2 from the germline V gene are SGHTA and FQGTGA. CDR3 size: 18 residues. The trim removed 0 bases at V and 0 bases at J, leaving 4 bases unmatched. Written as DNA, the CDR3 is TGTGCCAGCAGCTTAACGTTACTAGCGGGAGACTCCTACAATGAGCAGTTCTTC. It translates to CASSLTLLAGDSYNEQFF.

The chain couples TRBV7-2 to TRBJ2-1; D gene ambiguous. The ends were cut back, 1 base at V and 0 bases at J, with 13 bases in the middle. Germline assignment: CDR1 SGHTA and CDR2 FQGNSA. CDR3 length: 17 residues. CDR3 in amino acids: CASSLVGGVSSYNEQFF. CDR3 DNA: TGTGCCAGCAGCTTAGTCGGCGGAGTCAGCTCCTACAATGAGCAGTTCTTC.

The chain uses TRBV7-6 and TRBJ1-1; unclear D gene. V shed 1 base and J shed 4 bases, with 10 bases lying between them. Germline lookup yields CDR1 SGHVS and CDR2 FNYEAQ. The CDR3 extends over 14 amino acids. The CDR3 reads CASSLDDKFTEAFF. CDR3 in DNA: TGTGCCAGCAGCTTAGACGACAAGTTCACTGAAGCTTTCTTT.

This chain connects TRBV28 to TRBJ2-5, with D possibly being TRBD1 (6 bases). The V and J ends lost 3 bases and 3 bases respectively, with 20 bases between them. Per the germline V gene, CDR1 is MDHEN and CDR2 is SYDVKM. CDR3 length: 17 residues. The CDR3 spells CASSFAKEDSGEETQYF. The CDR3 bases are TGTGCCAGCAGTTTCGCCAAGGAGGACAGTGGGGAAGAGACCCAGTACTTC. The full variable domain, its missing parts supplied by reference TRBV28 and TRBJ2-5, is DVKVTQSSRYLVKRTGEKVFLECVQDMDHENMFWYRQDPGLGLRLIYFSYDVKMKEKGDIPEGYSVSREKKERFSLILESASTNQTSMYLCASSFAKEDSGEETQYFGPGTRLLVL.

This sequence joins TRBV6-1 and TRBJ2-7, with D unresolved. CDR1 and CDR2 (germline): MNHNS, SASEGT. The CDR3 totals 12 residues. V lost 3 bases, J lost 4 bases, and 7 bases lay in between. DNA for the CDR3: TGTGCCAGCAGTGACCCAGCGTACGAGCAGTACTTC. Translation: CASSDPAYEQYF.

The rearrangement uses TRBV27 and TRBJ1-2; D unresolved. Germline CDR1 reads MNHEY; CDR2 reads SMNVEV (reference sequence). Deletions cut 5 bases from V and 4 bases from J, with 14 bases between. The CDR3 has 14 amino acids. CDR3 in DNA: TGTGCCAGCAGTCCCCTTGCATGGGGCTATGGCTACACCTTC. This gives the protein CASSPLAWGYGYTF.

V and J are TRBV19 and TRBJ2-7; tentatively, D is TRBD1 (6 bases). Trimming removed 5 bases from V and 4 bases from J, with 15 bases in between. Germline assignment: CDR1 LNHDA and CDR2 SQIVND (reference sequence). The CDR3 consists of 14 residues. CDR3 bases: TGTGCCAGTAGTCCTTCCTCAACAGGGTACGAGCAGTACTTC. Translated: CASSPSSTGYEQYF.

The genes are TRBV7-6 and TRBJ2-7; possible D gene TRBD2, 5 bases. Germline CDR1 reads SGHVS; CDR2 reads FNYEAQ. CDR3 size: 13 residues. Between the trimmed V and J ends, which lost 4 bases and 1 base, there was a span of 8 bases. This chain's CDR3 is CASSSGFSYEQYF. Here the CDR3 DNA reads TGTGCCAGCAGCTCGGGATTTTCCTACGAGCAGTACTTC.

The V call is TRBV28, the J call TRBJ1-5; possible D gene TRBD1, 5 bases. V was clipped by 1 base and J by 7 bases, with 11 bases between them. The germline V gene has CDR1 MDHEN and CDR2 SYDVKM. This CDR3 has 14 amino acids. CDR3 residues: CASSLLLSGQPQHF. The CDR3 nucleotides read TGTGCCAGCAGTTTATTACTCTCAGGGCAGCCCCAGCATTTT. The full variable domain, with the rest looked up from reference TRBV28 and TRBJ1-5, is DVKVTQSSRYLVKRTGEKVFLECVQDMDHENMFWYRQDPGLGLRLIYFSYDVKMKEKGDIPEGYSVSREKKERFSLILESASTNQTSMYLCASSLLLSGQPQHFGDGTRLSIL.

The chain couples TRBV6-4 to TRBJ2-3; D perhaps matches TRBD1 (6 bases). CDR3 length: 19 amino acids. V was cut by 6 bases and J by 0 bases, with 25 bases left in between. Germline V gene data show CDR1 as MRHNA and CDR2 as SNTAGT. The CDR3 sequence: CASRDPREGQLLSTDTQYF. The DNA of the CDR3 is TGTGCCAGCAGAGATCCGCGAGAAGGACAGCTACTAAGCACAGATACGCAGTATTTT.

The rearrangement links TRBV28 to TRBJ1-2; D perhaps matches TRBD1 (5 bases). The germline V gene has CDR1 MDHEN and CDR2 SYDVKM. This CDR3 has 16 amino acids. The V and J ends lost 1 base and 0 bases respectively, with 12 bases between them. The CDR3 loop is CASSLLTQASNYGYTF. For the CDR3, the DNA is TGTGCCAGCAGTTTATTGACACAGGCCTCTAACTATGGCTACACCTTC.

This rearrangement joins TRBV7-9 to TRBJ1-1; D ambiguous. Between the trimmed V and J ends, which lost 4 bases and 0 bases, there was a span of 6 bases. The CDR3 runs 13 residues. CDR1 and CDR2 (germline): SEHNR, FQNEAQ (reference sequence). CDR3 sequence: CASSWALNTEAFF. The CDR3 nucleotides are TGTGCCAGCAGCTGGGCCTTGAACACTGAAGCTTTCTTT.